These 9 T cell receptor beta chains were sequenced from one sample in a study of lymphopenia after photon versus proton radiotherapy. Clones were read by immunoSEQ multiplex PCR, and TCRdb kept only the in-frame ones, dropping some. Of around 30,000 clones listed, around nine tenths are singletons. Sequences were derived from peripheral blood, sampled from a patient treated with proton-based radiotherapy. The receptors were sampled from a woman aged 60-75 years with cholangiocarcinoma. Some clones in this sample may be carry-over from other donors' samples.

The chain has TRBV9 and TRBJ1-2, with D unresolved. Trimming left V 2 bases short and J 8 bases short, with 13 bases between. The CDR3 runs to 13 residues. Germline V gene data show CDR1 as SGDLS and CDR2 as YYNGEE. The CDR3 loop is CASSVDSSRGYTF. CDR3 sequence (DNA): TGTGCCAGCAGCGTGGATAGCAGTAGAGGCTACACCTTC.

This chain connects TRBV5-1 to TRBJ1-2; 10 bases match TRBD1. Per germline, CDR1 SGHRS and CDR2 YFSETQ. The CDR3 totals 15 residues. V lost 0 bases, J lost 1 base, and 0 bases stayed unmatched. The CDR3, as DNA: TGCGCCAGCAGCTTGGGGACAGGGGGTAACTATGGCTACACCTTC. Its protein product is CASSLGTGGNYGYTF.

This chain joins TRBV27 and TRBJ2-7; D may be TRBD1 (7 bases). Germline assignment: CDR1 MNHEY and CDR2 SMNVEV (reference sequence). This CDR3 is built from 16 residues. The germline V and J ends were trimmed by 4 bases and 1 base, with 17 bases remaining between them. The DNA of the CDR3 is TGTGCCAGCAGTTCCCGGAGGGGGCGCGATTCCTACGAGCAGTACTTC. As protein: CASSSRRGRDSYEQYF.

Here the CDR3 reads CASSLTPYYEQYF. The CDR3 region has the DNA TGTGCCAGCAGCTTGACACCTTACTACGAGCAGTACTTC. The V gene is TRBV7-9, the J gene TRBJ2-7; D unresolved. Trimming cost V 3 bases and J 3 bases, with 9 bases left between them. The germline V gene encodes CDR1 SEHNR and CDR2 FQNEAQ (reference sequence). This CDR3 is built from 13 residues.

The rearrangement joins TRBV7-2 to TRBJ2-3; D gene unclear. V was trimmed by 6 bases and J by 2 bases, leaving 9 bases between them. CDR1 is SGHTA and CDR2 is FQGNSA in the germline V gene. The CDR3 has 13 residues. The CDR3 sequence is CASRSTTTDTQYF. DNA of the CDR3: TGTGCCAGCAGGAGTACAACCACAGATACGCAGTATTTT. The full variable domain, completed using reference TRBV7-2 and TRBJ2-3, is GAGVSQSPSNKVTEKGKDVELRCDPISGHTALYWYRQSLGQGLEFLIYFQGNSAPDKSGLPSDRFSAERTGGSVSTLTIQRTQQEDSAVYLCASRSTTTDTQYFGPGTRLTVL.

This clone is medium-sized within its sample. The chain combines TRBV6-1 with TRBJ2-3; D gene uncertain. V lost 5 bases and J lost 2, with 2 bases in between. Germline V gene data show CDR1 as MNHNS and CDR2 as SASEGT. The CDR3 runs to 11 residues. Written as DNA, the CDR3 is TGTGCCAGCAGTCACACAGATACGCAGTATTTT. It translates to CASSHTDTQYF.

For the CDR3, the DNA is TGTGCCAGCAGTTACGAGCAGAAACGTTCACCCCTCCACTTT. This gives the protein CASSYEQKRSPLHF. This sequence joins TRBV6-5 and TRBJ1-6; D ambiguous. The length of the CDR3 is 14 residues. CDR1 is MNHEY, CDR2 SVGAGI, per germline. V lost 2 bases and J 9 bases, leaving 11 bases between the germline ends.

The chain uses TRBV7-6 and TRBJ2-7, with 8 bases matching TRBD1. Germline CDR1 and CDR2: SGHVS and FNYEAQ. CDR3 length: 17 amino acids. J was trimmed by 1 base and V by 5 bases; bases with no gene match: 13. The CDR3 region is CASSPVLGQVRSYEQYF. CDR3 coding DNA: TGTGCCAGCAGCCCGGTATTGGGACAGGTCAGATCCTACGAGCAGTACTTC. Full variable domain (rest looked up from reference TRBV7-6 and TRBJ2-7): GAGVSQSPRYKVTKRGQDVALRCDPISGHVSLYWYRQALGQGPEFLTYFNYEAQQDKSGLPNDRFSAERPEGSISTLTIQRTEQRDSAMYRCASSPVLGQVRSYEQYFGPGTRLTVT.

This chain uses TRBV2 with TRBJ2-2, with 9 bases identical to TRBD2. CDR3 size: 17 residues. The J segment lost 7 bases and the V segment lost 5 bases, leaving 14 bases of the junction unmatched. CDR1 is SNHLY and CDR2 is FYNNEI in the germline V gene. The CDR3, as DNA: TGTGCCAGCAGTTACAGGGGCAGTGCGGGAGGGAGCGGGGAGCTGTTTTTT. It specifies CASSYRGSAGGSGELFF.